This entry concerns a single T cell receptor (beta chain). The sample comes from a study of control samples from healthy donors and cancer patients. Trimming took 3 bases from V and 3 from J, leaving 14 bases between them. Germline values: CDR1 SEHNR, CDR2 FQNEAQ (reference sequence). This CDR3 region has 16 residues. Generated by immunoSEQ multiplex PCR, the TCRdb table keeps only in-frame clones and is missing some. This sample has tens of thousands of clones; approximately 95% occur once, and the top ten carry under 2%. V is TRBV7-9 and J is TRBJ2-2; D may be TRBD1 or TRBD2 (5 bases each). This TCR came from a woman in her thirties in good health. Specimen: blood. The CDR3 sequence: CASSFSTGGHTGELFF. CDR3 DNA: TGTGCCAGCAGCTTTTCCACTGGGGGACACACCGGGGAGCTGTTTTTT.